Following are 24 T cell receptor beta chains from one sample sequenced in a study of T cells in Graves' hyperthyroidism and ophthalmopathy. The source material, RNA transcripts, was used to amplify TCR beta CDR3 regions. The TCR CDR3 was amplified in a first-round RT-PCR using the HTBI primer set. One entry per CDR3 protein results from TCRdb running MiXCR on the multiplex PCR reads. The profile shows about 600,000 distinct CDR3 sequences, more than 15% of them singletons. The sequencing sample was made of blood. These receptors were collected from a woman aged 40-49 years with Graves' ophthalmopathy.

In this sample, this clonotype turned up a few times. The chain carries TRBV6-1 and TRBJ1-5; D perhaps matches TRBD1 (5 bases). This CDR3 spans 15 amino acids. The V gene's germline CDR1 is MNHNS and CDR2 SASEGT. Trimming shortened V by 1 base and J by 4 bases, and 11 bases separated the two germline ends. The CDR3 spells CASSEEGRANQPQHF. CDR3 DNA: TGTGCCAGCAGTGAAGAGGGCAGGGCAAATCAGCCCCAGCATTTT.

This clonotype was found a few times. V usage is TRBV14 and J usage is TRBJ2-1; 7 positions match TRBD2. The V gene end was trimmed by 3 bases and the J gene end by 3 bases; junction bases not matched to a gene: 5. The germline CDR1 and CDR2 sequences are SGHDN and FVKESK. The CDR3 loop spans 15 amino acids. Written as DNA, the CDR3 is TGTGCCAGCAGCCATCCCGGGACTATCTACAATGAGCAGTTCTTC. It codes for CASSHPGTIYNEQFF.

The rearrangement uses TRBV11-2 and TRBJ2-5; no clear D. Germline CDR1 SGHAT, CDR2 FQNNGV. With 5 bases removed from V and 7 bases from J, the gap between germline ends came to 17 bases. This CDR3 spans 14 amino acids. The CDR3 sequence: CASSPRRALPTQYF. CDR3 DNA: TGTGCCAGCAGCCCCCGCCGGGCCCTGCCGACCCAGTACTTC.

This clonotype was detected only a few times. V usage is TRBV24-1 and J usage is TRBJ2-3; D might be TRBD2 (5 bases). CDR3 size: 16 residues. Germline values: CDR1 KGHDR, CDR2 SFDVKD. V lost 0 bases and J lost 2, with 11 bases in between. DNA for the CDR3: TGTGCCACCAGTGATTTGCCCGGGGATTACACAGATACGCAGTATTTT. Protein sequence: CATSDLPGDYTDTQYF.

At least ten counts were recorded for this clonotype. J is TRBJ1-1 and V is TRBV3-1; D might be TRBD1 (5 bases). V was shortened by 2 bases and J by 1 base, with 8 bases between the two germline ends. The CDR3 is 14 amino acids. Germline lookup yields CDR1 LGHDT and CDR2 YNNKEL (reference sequence). Here the CDR3 DNA reads TGTGCCAGCAGCCAAAGGGACCGGAACACTGAAGCTTTCTTT. Translation: CASSQRDRNTEAFF.

The table lists this clonotype with many counts. The chain employs TRBV5-1 and TRBJ2-1, with D possibly matching TRBD2 (7 bases). The CDR3 runs 13 residues. Per the germline V gene, CDR1 is SGHRS and CDR2 is YFSETQ. Trimming removed 7 bases from V and 4 bases from J, with 12 bases in between. The CDR3 loop is CASGRGGYNEQFF. CDR3 nucleotides: TGCGCCAGCGGAAGGGGGGGGTACAATGAGCAGTTCTTC.

In regard to this clonotype: This clone may be a read error of a much larger clone one base away. The chain is built from TRBV12-3 or TRBV12-4 and TRBJ1-6; D call uncertain. The V end lost 7 bases, the J end lost 10 bases, and 11 bases lay between the germline ends. The CDR3 loop spans 12 amino acids. CDR3 region: CASTSSASPLHF. In DNA form, the CDR3 reads TGTGCCAGCACGAGCTCCGCCTCACCCCTCCACTTT.

This clonotype was observed at least ten times. The chain employs TRBV12-3 or TRBV12-4 and TRBJ2-3; weak D call: TRBD1 (6 bases). CDR3 length equals 14 residues. Trimming removed 6 bases at V and 6 bases at J, with 16 bases between. The CDR3, as DNA: TGTGCCAGCAGCTCCGGACAGAGTTGGGATACGCAGTATTTT. This sequence encodes CASSSGQSWDTQYF.

As concerns this clonotype: A much larger clone lies a single base off, so this may be a read error. The V gene is TRBV10-3, the J gene TRBJ2-1; 12 nucleotides match TRBD2. The DNA matches TRBJ2-7 better at its end, which makes the J call doubtful. The CDR3 has 16 amino acids. Per the germline V gene, CDR1 is ENHRY and CDR2 is SYGVKD. The CDR3 spells CAISEPRLAGDNEQYF. CDR3 coding DNA: TGTGCCATCAGTGAGCCCAGACTAGCGGGGGACAATGAGCAGTACTTC.

V is TRBV2 and J is TRBJ2-7; D may be TRBD1 (5 bases). The CDR3 extends over 11 amino acids. The V and J ends lost 1 base and 7 bases respectively, with 5 bases between them. Germline V lookup: CDR1 SNHLY, CDR2 FYNNEI. The DNA of the CDR3 is TGTGCCAGCAGTGAAGAGGGGGAGCAGTACTTC. Translated: CASSEEGEQYF.

This clonotype was found many times. The chain joins TRBV20-1 to TRBJ1-2, with D tentatively TRBD1 (5 bases). Germline V lookup: CDR1 DFQATT, CDR2 SNEGSKA (reference sequence). Trimming left V 2 bases short and J 8 bases short, with 15 bases between. CDR3 length: 13 amino acids. The CDR3 region has the DNA TGCAGTGCTAGAACAGGAACCTATGAGGGCTACACCTTC. Encoded protein: CSARTGTYEGYTF.

The CDR3 region has the DNA TGCGCCAGCAGCCGCGCCGGGACTAGAGTCAGCACAGATACGCAGTATTTT. Translating gives CASSRAGTRVSTDTQYF. The chain uses TRBV5-1 and TRBJ2-3; 8 nucleotides align to TRBD2. The CDR3 spans 17 residues. V was pared by 4 bases and J by 0 bases, with 10 bases of the junction left unmatched. Germline CDR1 is SGHRS and CDR2 is YFSETQ.

This clonotype was seen many times. V is TRBV7-2 and J is TRBJ1-2; D unresolved. Germline lookup yields CDR1 SGHTA and CDR2 FQGNSA. This CDR3 region has 15 residues. The germline V and J ends were trimmed by 5 bases and 6 bases, with 19 bases remaining between them. For the CDR3, the DNA is TGTGCCAGCAGCCGGTCAAGGACCGAAAAACATGGCTACACCTTC. Protein sequence: CASSRSRTEKHGYTF.

V and J are TRBV6-1 and TRBJ2-1; D ambiguous. Trimming removed 1 base from V and 7 bases from J, with 23 bases in between. Germline V lookup: CDR1 MNHNS, CDR2 SASEGT. There are 18 residues in the CDR3. The CDR3 spells CASSEVSLAVARTNEQFF. In nucleotides, the CDR3 is TGTGCCAGCAGTGAAGTTTCGCTGGCGGTAGCCAGGACGAATGAGCAGTTCTTC.

This clonotype was found a few times. The genes are TRBV11-2 and TRBJ1-3; 7 bases are shared with TRBD1. Trimming at V came to 5 bases and at J to 0 bases, leaving 16 bases not matched to a gene. Germline assignment: CDR1 SGHAT and CDR2 FQNNGV. The CDR3 is 19 residues long. The CDR3 DNA follows: TGTGCCAGCAGCCCAGACAGGGTTGCCGAGCCTTACTCTGGAAACACCATATATTTT. Translated, it gives CASSPDRVAEPYSGNTIYF.

The sample holds many counts of this clonotype. The chain recombines TRBV28 with TRBJ2-7; D is unclear. V lost 6 bases and J lost 9, with 12 bases in between. Germline V gene sequence: CDR1 MDHEN, CDR2 SYDVKM. The CDR3 has 11 residues. The CDR3: CASSATRGQYF. The CDR3 DNA follows: TGTGCCAGCAGCGCAACGCGCGGGCAGTACTTC.

The chain has TRBV2 and TRBJ2-3; 8 nucleotides align to TRBD2. Germline CDR1 SNHLY, CDR2 FYNNEI. The CDR3 has 14 amino acids. With V trimmed by 3 bases and J by 6 bases, 5 bases remained unmatched. DNA of the CDR3: TGTGCCAGCAGTGAGAGCGGGGGAGGGGATACGCAGTATTTT. Protein sequence: CASSESGGGDTQYF.

This clonotype came up many times. The chain recombines TRBV20-1 with TRBJ2-5, with unresolved D. V shed 2 bases and J shed 3 bases, with 7 bases lying between them. This CDR3 has 12 amino acids. Per the germline V gene, CDR1 is DFQATT and CDR2 is SNEGSKA (reference sequence). CDR3 sequence reads: CSARRLKETQYF. CDR3 sequence (DNA): TGCAGTGCTAGACGGCTTAAAGAGACCCAGTACTTC.

This clonotype occurred many times. The J gene is TRBJ2-5, the V gene TRBV2; no definite D call. V was trimmed by 4 bases and J by 7 bases, leaving 4 bases between them. Germline CDR1 reads SNHLY; CDR2 reads FYNNEI. The CDR3 has 10 amino acids. CDR3 nucleotides: TGTGCCAGCAGTGCAGGGACCCAGTACTTC. Amino acids: CASSAGTQYF.

Here the CDR3 reads CASSSRDRAFNEQFF. DNA for the CDR3: TGTGCCAGCAGTTCAAGGGACAGGGCCTTTAATGAGCAGTTCTTC. The J gene is TRBJ2-1, the V gene TRBV6-5, with 9 bases fitting TRBD1. Germline V gene data show CDR1 as MNHEY and CDR2 as SVGAGI. Trimming cost V 4 bases and J 7 bases; bases outside gene matches: 8. The CDR3 covers 15 residues.

This clonotype was seen at least ten times. CDR3 amino acids: CASSTSTGLWQPQHF. The CDR3 DNA sequence: TGTGCCAGCAGCACCTCGACAGGCCTCTGGCAGCCCCAGCATTTT. J is TRBJ1-5 and V is TRBV7-8; TRBD1 is a possible D gene (6 bases). Germline V lookup: CDR1 SGHVS, CDR2 FQNEAQ. The ends were cut back, 5 bases at V and 7 bases at J, with 18 bases in the middle. The CDR3 has 15 amino acids.

This clonotype appeared a few times. The chain carries TRBV7-3 and TRBJ2-5, with 10 bases that match TRBD1. The CDR3 contains 15 residues. The V gene end was trimmed by 5 bases and the J gene end by 5 bases; junction bases not matched to a gene: 8. Looked up from germline, CDR1 is SGHTA and CDR2 is FQGTGA. The CDR3 DNA reads as TGTGCCAGCAGCGCCCGGACAGGGGGGAGGGAGACCCAGTACTTC. It translates to CASSARTGGRETQYF.

Regarding this clonotype: A clone one base away is much larger, so this may be a read error. The chain has TRBV20-1 and TRBJ1-2; D gene uncertain. The CDR3 extends over 11 amino acids. The V gene's germline CDR1 is DFQATT and CDR2 SNEGSKA (reference sequence). The CDR3 sequence is CSARMNYGYIF. The CDR3 DNA reads as TGCAGTGCTAGGATGAACTATGGCTACATCTTC.

This clonotype has only a few counts. The chain uses TRBV12-3 or TRBV12-4 and TRBJ2-1, with a weak D call TRBD2 (5 bases). The CDR3 consists of 11 residues. V dropped 7 bases and J dropped 7 bases, with 8 bases sitting between them. CDR3 bases: TGTGCCAGCAAAGGGAGAAATGAGCAGTTCTTC. Its translation is CASKGRNEQFF.